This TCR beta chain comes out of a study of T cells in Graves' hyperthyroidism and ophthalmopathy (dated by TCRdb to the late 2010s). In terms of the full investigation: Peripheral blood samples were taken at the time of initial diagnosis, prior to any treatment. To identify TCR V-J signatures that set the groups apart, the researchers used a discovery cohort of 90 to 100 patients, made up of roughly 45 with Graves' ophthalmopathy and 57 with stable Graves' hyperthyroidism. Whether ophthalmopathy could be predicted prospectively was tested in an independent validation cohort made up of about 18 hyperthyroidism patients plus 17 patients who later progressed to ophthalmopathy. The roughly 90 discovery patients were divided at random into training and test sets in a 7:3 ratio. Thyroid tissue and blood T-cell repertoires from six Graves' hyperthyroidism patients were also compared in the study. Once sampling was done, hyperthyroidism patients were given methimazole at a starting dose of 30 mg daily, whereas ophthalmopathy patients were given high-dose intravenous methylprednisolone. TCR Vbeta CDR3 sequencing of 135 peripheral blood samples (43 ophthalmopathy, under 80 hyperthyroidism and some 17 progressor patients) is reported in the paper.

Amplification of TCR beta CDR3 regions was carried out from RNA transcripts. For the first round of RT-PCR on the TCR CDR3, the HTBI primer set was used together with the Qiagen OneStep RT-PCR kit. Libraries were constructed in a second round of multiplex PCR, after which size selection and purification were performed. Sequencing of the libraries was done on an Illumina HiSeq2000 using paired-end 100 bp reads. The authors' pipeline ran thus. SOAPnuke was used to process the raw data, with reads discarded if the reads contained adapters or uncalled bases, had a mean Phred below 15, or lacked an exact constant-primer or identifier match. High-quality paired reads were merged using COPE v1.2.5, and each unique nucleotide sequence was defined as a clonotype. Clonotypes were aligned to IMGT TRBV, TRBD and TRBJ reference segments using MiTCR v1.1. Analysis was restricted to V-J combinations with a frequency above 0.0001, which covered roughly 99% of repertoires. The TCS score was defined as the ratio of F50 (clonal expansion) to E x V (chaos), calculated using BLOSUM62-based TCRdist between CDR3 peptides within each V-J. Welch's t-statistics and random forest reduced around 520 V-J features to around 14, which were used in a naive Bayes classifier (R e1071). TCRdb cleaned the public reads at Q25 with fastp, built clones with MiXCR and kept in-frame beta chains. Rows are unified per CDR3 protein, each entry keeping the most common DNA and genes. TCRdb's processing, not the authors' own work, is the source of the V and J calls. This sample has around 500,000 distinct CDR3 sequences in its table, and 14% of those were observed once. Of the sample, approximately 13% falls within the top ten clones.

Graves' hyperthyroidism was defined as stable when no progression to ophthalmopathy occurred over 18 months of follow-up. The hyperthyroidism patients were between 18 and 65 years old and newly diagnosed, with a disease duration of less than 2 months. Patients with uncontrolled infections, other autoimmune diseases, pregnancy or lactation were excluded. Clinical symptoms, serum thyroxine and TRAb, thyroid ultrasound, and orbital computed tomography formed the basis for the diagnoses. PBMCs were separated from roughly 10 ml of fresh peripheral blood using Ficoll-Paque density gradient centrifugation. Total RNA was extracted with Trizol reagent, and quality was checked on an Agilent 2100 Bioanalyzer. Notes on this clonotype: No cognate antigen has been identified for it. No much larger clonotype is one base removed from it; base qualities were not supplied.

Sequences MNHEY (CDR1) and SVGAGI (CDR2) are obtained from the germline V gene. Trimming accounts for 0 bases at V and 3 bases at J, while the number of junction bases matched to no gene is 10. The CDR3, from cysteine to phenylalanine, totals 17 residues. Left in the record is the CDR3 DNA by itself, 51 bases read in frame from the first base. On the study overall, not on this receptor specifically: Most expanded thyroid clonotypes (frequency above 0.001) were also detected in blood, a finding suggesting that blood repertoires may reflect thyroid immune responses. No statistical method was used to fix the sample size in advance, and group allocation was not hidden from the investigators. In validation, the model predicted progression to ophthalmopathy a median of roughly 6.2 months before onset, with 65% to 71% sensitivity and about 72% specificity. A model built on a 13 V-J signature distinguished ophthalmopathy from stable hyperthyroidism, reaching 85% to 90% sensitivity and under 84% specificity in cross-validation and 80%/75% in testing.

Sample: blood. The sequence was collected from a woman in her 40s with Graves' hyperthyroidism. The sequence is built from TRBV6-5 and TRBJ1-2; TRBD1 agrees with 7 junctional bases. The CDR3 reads CASSYSTSRDSHYGYTF. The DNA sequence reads TGTGCCAGCAGTTACTCCACGTCCCGGGACAGCCACTATGGCTACACCTTC.